The entry that follows covers one T cell receptor (beta chain) sequence. Its target is unknown. This record belongs to a study of T cells expressing NK-cell markers. About the study: In sorted CD3+CD56+NKG2C+, CD3+CD56+NKG2C- and CD3+CD56-NKG2C+ T cells, TCR beta repertoires were obtained. Study findings and constraints: Dominant NKG2C+ clonotypes were found to form about 1.0-7.5% of CD8+ T cells in about six donors. Among several donors, these clonotypes also ranked first in the CD3+CD56-NKG2C+ fraction.

TCRdb reprocessed the 5' RACE reads; each CDR3 protein has one entry and no DNA is given. The listing records about 260,000 distinct CDR3 sequences. This CDR3 region has 18 residues. The V call is TRBV12-3 or TRBV12-4, the J call TRBJ2-7; no DNA is available, so the TRBD1 call from TCRdb remains unchecked. Sequenced: blood T cells: a sorted CD56 or NKG2C T cell subset, CD4+ or CD8+ T cells, or bulk PBMC T cells (not recorded which). The sequence derives from a man younger than 35 in good health. The CDR3 reads CASSLDWGGEEITYEQYF.